The 13 T cell receptor beta chains reported below all come from one sample, sequenced in a study of cytomegalovirus exposure and HLA in healthy donors. PCR primers comprised 60 Vbeta and 13 Jbeta primers. Measured with immunoSEQ multiplex PCR; TCRdb has only the in-frame clones, and not every one. This sample has around 190,000 clones; over 60% occur once, and the top ten carry 4% to 5%. Sequencing input: PBMCs. The receptor set was obtained from a man in his thirties or forties in good health and CMV-seropositive.

This clone has only a few counts. The chain recombines TRBV30 with TRBJ1-6; D is possibly TRBD1 (5 bases). This CDR3 is built from 14 residues. Germline V gene sequence: CDR1 GTSNPN, CDR2 SVGIG (reference sequence). V lost 2 bases and J lost 5, with 10 bases in between. The CDR3 nucleotides read TGTGCCTGGAGTAAGGGGATGGATAATTCACCCCTCCACTTT. Translation gives CAWSKGMDNSPLHF.

The J gene is TRBJ2-3, the V gene TRBV12-5, with a weak D call TRBD2 (5 bases). The CDR3 runs 12 residues. CDR1 and CDR2 from the germline V gene are LGHNT and FRNRAP. V was cut by 7 bases and J by 4 bases, with 9 bases left in between. CDR3 nucleotides: TGTGCTAGTGCCCGTAGCGCAGATACGCAGTATTTT. The encoded protein is CASARSADTQYF.

V is TRBV6-5 and J is TRBJ1-1; possible D gene TRBD1, 6 bases. Between the trimmed V and J ends, which lost 4 bases and 3 bases, there was a span of 15 bases. The CDR3 has 15 amino acids. CDR1 and CDR2 from the germline V gene are MNHEY and SVGAGI. CDR3 amino acids: CASSWRTGIDTEAFF. Written as DNA, the CDR3 is TGTGCCAGCAGTTGGCGCACAGGGATCGACACTGAAGCTTTCTTT.

The chain recombines TRBV7-8 with TRBJ1-5; no firm D call. Looked up from germline, CDR1 is SGHVS and CDR2 is FQNEAQ. There are 16 residues in the CDR3. Trimming removed 1 base at V and 0 bases at J, with 10 bases between. The CDR3 region is CASSLEAGDSNQPQHF. The CDR3 DNA reads as TGTGCCAGCAGCTTAGAGGCCGGAGATAGCAATCAGCCCCAGCATTTT.

This clone has only one observation. The rearrangement uses TRBV7-6 and TRBJ1-3; 7 positions agree with TRBD1. Germline loops: CDR1 SGHVS, CDR2 FNYEAQ. V was pared by 6 bases and J by 4 bases, with 9 bases of the junction left unmatched. The CDR3 extends over 15 amino acids. In DNA form, the CDR3 reads TGTGCCAGCAGTTACAGGGGCGGCCTCGGAAACACCATATATTTT. This gives the protein CASSYRGGLGNTIYF. The whole variable domain, remainder taken from reference TRBV7-6 and TRBJ1-3, is GAGVSQSPRYKVTKRGQDVALRCDPISGHVSLYWYRQALGQGPEFLTYFNYEAQQDKSGLPNDRFSAERPEGSISTLTIQRTEQRDSAMYRCASSYRGGLGNTIYFGEGSWLTVV.

V is TRBV6-1 and J is TRBJ2-7; TRBD1 agrees at 7 bases. The length of the CDR3 is 14 residues. Germline CDR1 and CDR2: MNHNS and SASEGT. The ends lost 4 bases at V and 2 bases at J; junction bases unmatched: 5. Here the CDR3 DNA reads TGTGCCAGCAGTGCCTACAGGGGTACCTACGAGCAGTACTTC. Residues: CASSAYRGTYEQYF.

This clone was seen a few times. The CDR3 is CASLRGEEADTQYF. CDR3 nucleotide sequence: TGCGCCAGCCTCCGCGGGGAGGAGGCAGATACGCAGTATTTT. This sequence joins TRBV5-1 and TRBJ2-3; tentatively, D is TRBD2 (6 bases). The CDR3 contains 14 residues. Germline V gene sequence: CDR1 SGHRS, CDR2 YFSETQ. The V gene lost 7 bases and the J gene lost 4 bases, with 16 bases spanning the gap.

The chain employs TRBV13 and TRBJ2-2, with D tentatively TRBD1 (5 bases). Germline V gene lookup returns CDR1 PRHDT and CDR2 FYEKMQ (reference sequence). The V gene lost 5 bases and the J gene lost 1 base, with 11 bases spanning the gap. CDR3 length: 15 residues. CDR3 sequence (DNA): TGTGCCAGCAGCCAAGGGGTCCTGAACACCGGGGAGCTGTTTTTT. The encoded protein is CASSQGVLNTGELFF.

The sample holds a few counts of this clone. The rearrangement uses TRBV5-6 and TRBJ2-3; 8 nucleotides align to TRBD2. This CDR3 has 15 amino acids. Germline V gives CDR1 SGHDT, CDR2 YYEEEE. V shed 4 bases and J 2 bases; nucleotides not matched to a gene: 6. The CDR3 reads CASSPGLVNTDTQYF. The CDR3, as DNA: TGTGCCAGCAGCCCGGGACTAGTGAACACAGATACGCAGTATTTT. The full variable domain, its missing parts supplied by reference TRBV5-6 and TRBJ2-3, is DAGVTQSPTHLIKTRGQQVTLRCSPKSGHDTVSWYQQALGQGPQFIFQYYEEEERQRGNFPDRFSGHQFPNYSSELNVNALLLGDSALYLCASSPGLVNTDTQYFGPGTRLTVL.

V is TRBV9 and J is TRBJ2-5, with TRBD1 identical over 7 bases. Germline-derived CDR1 and CDR2 are SGDLS and YYNGEE. The CDR3 is 15 amino acids. J lost 1 base, V lost 2 bases, and 5 bases had no gene match. CDR3 bases: TGTGCCAGCAGCGTCTCAGGGGGTGGCCAAGAGACCCAGTACTTC. This codes for CASSVSGGGQETQYF.

The chain combines TRBV11-2 with TRBJ2-7; 9 bases agree with TRBD2. The V gene's germline CDR1 is SGHAT and CDR2 FQNNGV. This CDR3 region has 15 residues. The V gene end was trimmed by 1 base and the J gene end by 4 bases; junction bases not matched to a gene: 5. The CDR3 is CASSLGGSGSYEQYF. Here the CDR3 DNA reads TGTGCCAGCAGCTTAGGCGGTAGCGGGAGTTACGAGCAGTACTTC. Complete variable domain (other parts from reference TRBV11-2 and TRBJ2-7): EAGVAQSPRYKIIEKRQSVAFWCNPISGHATLYWYQQILGQGPKLLIQFQNNGVVDDSQLPKDRFSAERLKGVDSTLKIQPAKLEDSAVYLCASSLGGSGSYEQYFGPGTRLTVT.

J is TRBJ2-5 and V is TRBV15; TRBD2 matches at 11 bases. Germline V gene lookup returns CDR1 LNHNV and CDR2 YYDKDF (reference sequence). The CDR3 sequence is 17 residues long. Losses at the gene ends were 1 base for V and 2 bases for J; bases not matched to a gene: 6. The CDR3 reads CATSRGGVAGGQETQYF. The CDR3 region has the DNA TGTGCCACCAGCAGAGGGGGGGTAGCGGGAGGGCAAGAGACCCAGTACTTC.

The V call is TRBV18, the J call TRBJ2-3; TRBD2 matches 10 bases. V shed 0 bases, J shed 6 bases, and the junction held 12 bases outside the gene matches. Germline V lookup: CDR1 KGHSH, CDR2 LQKENI. The CDR3 spans 18 residues. The CDR3 region is CASSPPGASGRGADTQYF. DNA of the CDR3: TGTGCCAGCTCACCACCTGGGGCTAGCGGGAGAGGTGCGGATACGCAGTATTTT.